This T cell receptor beta chain was sequenced in a study of T-cell reconstitution after alpha-beta-depleted transplantation in children. Study-level results: T-cell counts and diversity were attributed mostly to newly produced T cells one year after transplant. For some patients, TCRbeta diversity was high at day 60 because of recipient T cells and thymic progenitors that survived. The origin of alpha-beta T cells about two months after transplant was reportedly several hundred expanded graft clones.

This clonotype was observed a few times. What it binds is not known. Preparing the TCRbeta library involved the use of unique molecular identifiers. One entry per CDR3 protein, called by TCRdb with MiXCR from the PCR reads. The table records under 850,000 distinct CDR3 sequences, 13% of them present only once. The TCR originated in a girl aged 2-15 years with congenital amegakaryocytic thrombocytopenia, due to receive a stem cell transplant. The source material was PBMCs, sampled before TCRalphabeta/CD19-depleted stem cell transplant.

The CDR3 region is CASSYSGGSNQPQHF. Here the CDR3 DNA reads TGCGCCAGCAGCTACTCCGGGGGAAGCAATCAGCCCCAGCATTTT. This chain links TRBV5-1 with TRBJ1-5, with a possible D match to TRBD1 (5 bases). Germline-derived CDR1 and CDR2 are SGHRS and YFSETQ. V lost 3 bases and J lost 1, with 11 bases in between. This CDR3 region has 15 residues.